These 27 T cell receptor beta chains were all obtained from the same sample, sequenced in a study of blood T cells in healthy people across ages (dated by TCRdb to the mid-2010s). Library method: 5' RACE. The data were produced on an Illumina HiSeq 2500. A second PCR of about 6 to 11 cycles was performed with a sample-barcoded 5' primer and a J-beta primer mix. TCRdb trimmed the raw reads at Q25, called clones with MiXCR and kept productive beta chains. Records with the same CDR3 protein are collapsed into one entry carrying the most frequent genes and DNA. The table for this sample lists around 990,000 distinct CDR3 sequences; about 25% of them were counted only once. 0.65% to 0.75% of the sample belongs to the ten largest clones. The same specimen was also included in a second study, on T cells of mothers and their children.

Sequencing input: blood. These receptors originate from a girl aged 2-15 years in good health.

There are a few counts of this clonotype. The chain links TRBV6-5 to TRBJ1-2, with a tentative D call TRBD1 (6 bases). CDR3 size: 14 residues. V lost 2 bases and J lost 4, with 11 bases in between. In germline, CDR1 is MNHEY, CDR2 SVGAGI. CDR3 protein: CASSYGRGGYGYTF. The CDR3 nucleotides are TGTGCCAGCAGTTACGGCAGGGGCGGCTATGGCTACACCTTC.

This clonotype was picked up a small number of times. V usage is TRBV7-9 and J usage is TRBJ1-4; the match to TRBD1 covers 9 bases. Germline V gene data show CDR1 as SEHNR and CDR2 as FQNEAQ (reference sequence). V lost 6 bases, J lost 6 bases, and 11 bases stayed unmatched. The CDR3 consists of 16 residues. The CDR3 sequence is CASSPGTGNPHEKLFF. For the CDR3, the DNA is TGTGCCAGCAGTCCCGGGACAGGGAACCCGCATGAAAAACTGTTTTTT. Combining the CDR3 with reference TRBV7-9 and TRBJ1-4 gives the whole variable domain DTGVSQNPRHKITKRGQNVTFRCDPISEHNRLYWYRQTLGQGPEFLTYFQNEAQLEKSRLLSDRFSAERPKGSFSTLEIQRTEQGDSAMYLCASSPGTGNPHEKLFFGSGTQLSVL.

The rearrangement joins TRBV4-3 to TRBJ1-2; no clear D gene. V gave up 0 bases and J gave up 4 bases, with 12 bases separating them. The CDR3 totals 15 residues. Looked up from germline, CDR1 is LGHNA and CDR2 is YSLEER. The CDR3 nucleotides read TGCGCCAGCAGCCAAGACAGGTTCTCACCCTATGGCTACACCTTC. It translates to CASSQDRFSPYGYTF.

This chain joins TRBV4-3 and TRBJ2-1; 11 bases map to TRBD2. The CDR3 length is 16 residues. Trimming took 2 bases from V and 4 from J; bases not matched to a gene: 4. Germline values: CDR1 LGHNA, CDR2 YSLEER. In DNA form, the CDR3 reads TGCGCCAGCAGCCAACTGACTAGCGGGACTTACAATGAGCAGTTCTTC. The encoded protein is CASSQLTSGTYNEQFF.

The CDR3 spells CATTEPRQGEAFF. CDR3 sequence (DNA): TGTGCCACGACTGAACCGAGACAGGGTGAAGCTTTCTTT. The rearrangement uses TRBV10-3 and TRBJ1-1; 7 positions match TRBD1. This CDR3 has 13 amino acids. Germline V gene lookup returns CDR1 ENHRY and CDR2 SYGVKD. With V trimmed by 10 bases and J by 7 bases, 12 bases remained unmatched.

This clonotype was picked up a small number of times. This chain connects TRBV6-6 to TRBJ2-1, with no clear D. The CDR3 contains 15 residues. The V gene's germline CDR1 is MNHNY and CDR2 SVGAGI (reference sequence). Trimming cost V 6 bases and J 1 base, with 13 bases left between them. In DNA, the CDR3 is TGTGCCAGCAGCCCCCCCCGAGTTTCCTACAATGAGCAGTTCTTC. This gives the protein CASSPPRVSYNEQFF.

The V call is TRBV29-1, the J call TRBJ2-7, with D perhaps assigned TRBD1 or TRBD2 (5 bases each). Between the trimmed V and J ends, which lost 8 bases and 0 bases, there was a span of 14 bases. There are 13 residues in the CDR3. The V gene's germline CDR1 is SQVTM and CDR2 ANQGSEA. CDR3 in DNA: TGCAGCACCTGGGGGAGTAGCTCCTACGAGCAGTACTTC. Its protein product is CSTWGSSSYEQYF.

In this sample, this clonotype turned up many times. This rearrangement joins TRBV25-1 to TRBJ2-3; either TRBD1 or TRBD2 may fit D (5 bases each). This CDR3 has 16 amino acids. Trimming removed 2 bases from V and 1 base from J, with 13 bases in between. CDR1 is MGHDK, CDR2 SYGVNS, per germline. The CDR3 spells CASSENLGTGTDTQYF. In DNA form, the CDR3 reads TGTGCCAGCAGTGAAAATCTGGGGACCGGCACAGATACGCAGTATTTT.

V usage is TRBV7-2 and J usage is TRBJ2-7; 8 bases agree with TRBD2. Germline-derived CDR1 and CDR2 are SGHTA and FQGNSA. This CDR3 is built from 14 residues. V lost 1 base to trimming and J lost 4 bases; unmatched junction nucleotides: 3. Here the CDR3 DNA reads TGTGCCAGCAGCTTAGTACTAGCGGATTACGAGCAGTACTTC. Its protein is CASSLVLADYEQYF.

V usage is TRBV4-1 and J usage is TRBJ1-2, with D perhaps matching TRBD1 (6 bases). Deletions cut 3 bases from V and 1 base from J, with 12 bases between. The CDR3 has 15 amino acids. Germline V gene sequence: CDR1 MGHRA, CDR2 YSYEKL. CDR3 protein: CASSHLTGINYGYTF. CDR3 DNA sequence: TGCGCCAGCAGCCACCTCACAGGGATTAACTATGGCTACACCTTC.

Turning to this clonotype: Given the absence of the conserved phenylalanine or tryptophan at the CDR3 end, a read error is likely. The J gene is TRBJ1-1, the V gene TRBV29-1; D uncertain. The V and J ends lost 4 bases and 0 bases respectively, with 3 bases between them. The CDR3 loop spans 11 amino acids. The germline CDR1 and CDR2 sequences are SQVTM and ANQGSEA. The CDR3 region has the DNA TGCAGCGTTGGGATGAACACTGAAGCTTTCTCT. Residues: CSVGMNTEAFS.

This clonotype appeared a few times. V and J are TRBV29-1 and TRBJ2-5, with 11 bases aligning to TRBD2. The tail of the sequence fits TRBJ2-1 better, so the J call may be wrong. The CDR3 is 17 residues long. Germline V gene lookup returns CDR1 SQVTM and CDR2 ANQGSEA. The CDR3 is CSAQKFQLAGEYNEQFF. The DNA of the CDR3 is TGCAGCGCCCAAAAATTTCAACTAGCGGGAGAGTACAATGAGCAGTTCTTC.

The chain carries TRBV10-3 and TRBJ2-7; D possibly uses TRBD1 or TRBD2 (6 bases each). The CDR3 has 13 residues. CDR1 is ENHRY, CDR2 SYGVKD, per germline. V was trimmed by 9 bases and J by 3 bases, leaving 15 bases between them. The CDR3 loop reads CAISTGARYEQYF. For the CDR3, the DNA is TGTGCCATAAGTACGGGGGCCCGCTACGAGCAGTACTTC.

This clonotype was detected only a few times. V and J are TRBV7-8 and TRBJ1-2; maybe TRBD1 (5 bases). This CDR3 comprises 14 residues. Germline CDR1 reads SGHVS; CDR2 reads FQNEAQ. V lost 8 bases and J lost 2, with 15 bases in between. The CDR3 DNA sequence: TGTGCCAGCGGACCGTTTACAGGAAACTATGGCTACACCTTC. Its protein product is CASGPFTGNYGYTF.

The chain combines TRBV6-6 with TRBJ1-5, with D unclear. Trimming stripped 1 base from V and 1 base from J, with 11 bases between. CDR1 and CDR2 from the germline V gene are MNHNY and SVGAGI (reference sequence). This CDR3 has 16 residues. In DNA, the CDR3 is TGTGCCAGCAGTTACTTTGAGACATTAAGCAATCAGCCCCAGCATTTT. Translated, it gives CASSYFETLSNQPQHF.

This clonotype was counted at least ten times. The chain carries TRBV9 and TRBJ2-1; D gene unclear. V lost 2 bases, J lost 2 bases, and 8 bases lay in between. The CDR3 extends over 14 amino acids. From germline, CDR1 is SGDLS and CDR2 YYNGEE. The CDR3, as DNA: TGTGCCAGCAGCGTTTCTCCTGCCTACAATGAGCAGTTCTTC. It encodes CASSVSPAYNEQFF. The variable domain in full, with the rest retrieved from reference TRBV9 and TRBJ2-1, is DSGVTQTPKHLITATGQRVTLRCSPRSGDLSVYWYQQSLDQGLQFLIQYYNGEERAKGNILERFSAQQFPDLHSELNLSSLELGDSALYFCASSVSPAYNEQFFGPGTRLTVL.

The J gene is TRBJ2-6, the V gene TRBV6-1, with TRBD2 matching 11 bases. Per the germline V gene, CDR1 is MNHNS and CDR2 is SASEGT. With V trimmed by 6 bases and J by 2 bases, 9 bases remained unmatched. CDR3 length equals 18 residues. CDR3 DNA sequence: TGTGCCAGCAGGCTTAGCGGGAGGGCCAGGGCTGGGGCCAACGTCCTGACTTTC. Its translation: CASRLSGRARAGANVLTF.

The chain is built from TRBV18 and TRBJ2-7; TRBD2 matches 10 bases. The V gene end was trimmed by 3 bases and the J gene end by 2 bases; junction bases not matched to a gene: 16. The CDR3 sequence is 19 residues long. Germline CDR1 reads KGHSH; CDR2 reads LQKENI. The CDR3 DNA reads as TGTGCCAGCTCACCCCTGCGGGGACTAGCGAAAATACTAGCCTACGAGCAGTACTTC. This gives the protein CASSPLRGLAKILAYEQYF.

This rearrangement joins TRBV29-1 to TRBJ1-2, with 9 nucleotides matching TRBD1. From germline, CDR1 is SQVTM and CDR2 ANQGSEA. The CDR3 has 14 residues. V lost 5 bases to trimming and J lost 2 bases; unmatched junction nucleotides: 6. The CDR3 spells CSVLWTGANYGYTF. DNA of the CDR3: TGCAGCGTTTTATGGACAGGGGCAAACTATGGCTACACCTTC.

This clonotype occurred a few times. The rearrangement uses TRBV9 and TRBJ2-5, with no clear D. The end of the DNA fits TRBJ2-1 better, so the J call may be wrong. Germline-derived CDR1 and CDR2 are SGDLS and YYNGEE. This CDR3 spans 15 amino acids. The CDR3 DNA sequence: TGTGCCAGCAGCGTAGGGACCGCCGGATCGAATGAGCAGTTCTTC. Translating it yields CASSVGTAGSNEQFF.

The genes are TRBV11-2 and TRBJ2-1, with D possibly matching TRBD1 (5 bases). This CDR3 spans 17 amino acids. V lost 1 base and J lost 8, with 21 bases in between. Germline V gene lookup returns CDR1 SGHAT and CDR2 FQNNGV. CDR3: CASSLVGPNTGADEQFF. The DNA for the CDR3 is TGTGCCAGCAGCTTAGTTGGCCCCAACACTGGGGCGGATGAGCAGTTCTTC.

V gene TRBV11-2 combines with J gene TRBJ2-6; maybe TRBD2 (6 bases). Deletions cut 3 bases from V and 2 bases from J, with 11 bases between. The germline gives CDR1 SGHAT, CDR2 FQNNGV. The CDR3 totals 16 residues. CDR3 sequence reads: CASSLLTSPGANVLTF. CDR3 bases: TGTGCCAGCAGCTTGCTGACTAGTCCTGGGGCCAACGTCCTGACTTTC.

This clonotype has more than one count but fewer than ten. Germline is not matched at one junction end, which may reflect a read error. V and J are TRBV6-6 and TRBJ2-5; possible D gene TRBD1, 6 bases. Germline V gives CDR1 MNHNY, CDR2 SVGAGI (reference sequence). This CDR3 region has 12 residues. The CDR3 DNA reads as TGTGCCAGCAGAGACACAGGGAGCCCCGGGGTCTTC. Its translation: CASRDTGSPGVF.

This chain uses TRBV27 with TRBJ2-7; 7 nucleotides match TRBD1. V was pared by 5 bases and J by 3 bases, with 10 bases of the junction left unmatched. There are 15 residues in the CDR3. Looked up from germline, CDR1 is MNHEY and CDR2 is SMNVEV (reference sequence). The CDR3 coding sequence is TGTGCCAGCAGTCTCCCCGGGACAGCGGTCTACGAGCAGTACTTC. Its translation is CASSLPGTAVYEQYF.

This clonotype occurred a few times. The chain carries TRBV19 and TRBJ2-5; D is unresolved. This CDR3 contains 15 residues. Per germline, CDR1 LNHDA and CDR2 SQIVND (reference sequence). The germline V and J ends were trimmed by 3 bases and 2 bases, with 13 bases remaining between them. The CDR3 reads CASSILLDGQETQYF. As DNA, the CDR3 is TGTGCCAGTAGTATCCTATTGGACGGTCAAGAGACCCAGTACTTC.

This clonotype was seen more than once but under ten times. This sequence joins TRBV10-3 and TRBJ1-5; D call uncertain. The CDR3 extends over 14 amino acids. The germline gives CDR1 ENHRY, CDR2 SYGVKD. The V end lost 2 bases, the J end lost 3 bases, and 8 bases lay between the germline ends. The CDR3: CAISERDFNQPQHF. The CDR3 coding sequence is TGTGCCATCAGTGAGCGGGATTTCAATCAGCCCCAGCATTTT.

This clonotype has more than one count but fewer than ten. The rearrangement links TRBV12-5 to TRBJ1-4, with TRBD1 as a possible D gene (5 bases). From germline, CDR1 is LGHNT and CDR2 FRNRAP. Trimming pared 1 base from V and 8 bases from J, leaving 5 bases between. The CDR3 has 12 amino acids. This chain's CDR3 is CASGLGGEKLFF. As DNA, the CDR3 is TGTGCTAGTGGTTTGGGGGGGGAAAAACTGTTTTTT.